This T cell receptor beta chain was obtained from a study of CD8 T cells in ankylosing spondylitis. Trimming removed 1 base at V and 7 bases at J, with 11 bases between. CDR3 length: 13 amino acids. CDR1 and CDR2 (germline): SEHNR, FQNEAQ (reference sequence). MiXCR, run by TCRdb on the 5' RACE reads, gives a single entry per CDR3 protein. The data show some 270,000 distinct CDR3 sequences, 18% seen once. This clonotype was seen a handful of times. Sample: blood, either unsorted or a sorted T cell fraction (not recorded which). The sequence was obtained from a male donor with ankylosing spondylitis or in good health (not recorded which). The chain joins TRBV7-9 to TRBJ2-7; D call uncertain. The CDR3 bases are TGTGCCAGCAGCTTAGTTTCGGGCCTGGAGCAGTACTTC. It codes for CASSLVSGLEQYF.